This T cell receptor (beta chain) was observed in a study of blood T cell repertoires in COVID-19. Study-wide background: The analysed material was cDNA or gDNA that came from T cells, B-cell-depleted T cells, or PBMCs.

The length of the CDR3 is 14 residues. The germline CDR1 and CDR2 sequences are LNHDA and SQIVND (reference sequence). The V end lost 4 bases, the J end lost 5 bases, and 11 bases lay between the germline ends. In the original processing: Nucleated cell counts were estimated from reference gene primer amplification. Sequencing used immunoSEQ multiplex PCR; TCRdb keeps in-frame clones, though not all of them. V, J and clone size are taken as reported in that table, and D and trimming were inferred from the DNA itself. The sample consists of some 240,000 clones, more than 65% of them appearing once. The sequenced sample was peripheral blood. This TCR was sampled from a woman aged 35 to 49 who had recovered from COVID-19. The chain recombines TRBV19 with TRBJ1-4, with D uncertain. CDR3 sequence reads: CASSKGWRNEKLFF. CDR3 sequence (DNA): TGTGCCAGTAGTAAGGGATGGAGGAATGAAAAACTGTTTTTT.